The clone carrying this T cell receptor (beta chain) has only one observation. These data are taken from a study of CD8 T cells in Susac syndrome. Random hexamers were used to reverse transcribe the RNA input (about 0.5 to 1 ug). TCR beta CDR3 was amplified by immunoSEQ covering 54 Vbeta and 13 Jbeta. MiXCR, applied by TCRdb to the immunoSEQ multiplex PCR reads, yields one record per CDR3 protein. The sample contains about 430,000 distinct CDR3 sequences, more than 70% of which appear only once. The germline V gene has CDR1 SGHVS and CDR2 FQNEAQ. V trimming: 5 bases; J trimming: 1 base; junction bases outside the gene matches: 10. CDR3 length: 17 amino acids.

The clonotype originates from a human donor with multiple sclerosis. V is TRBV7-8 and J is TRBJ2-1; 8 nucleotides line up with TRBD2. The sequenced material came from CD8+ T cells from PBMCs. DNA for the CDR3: TGTGCCAGCAGCGACCGCGGGGGGACGCGTTCCTACAATGAGCAGTTCTTC. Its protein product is CASSDRGGTRSYNEQFF.